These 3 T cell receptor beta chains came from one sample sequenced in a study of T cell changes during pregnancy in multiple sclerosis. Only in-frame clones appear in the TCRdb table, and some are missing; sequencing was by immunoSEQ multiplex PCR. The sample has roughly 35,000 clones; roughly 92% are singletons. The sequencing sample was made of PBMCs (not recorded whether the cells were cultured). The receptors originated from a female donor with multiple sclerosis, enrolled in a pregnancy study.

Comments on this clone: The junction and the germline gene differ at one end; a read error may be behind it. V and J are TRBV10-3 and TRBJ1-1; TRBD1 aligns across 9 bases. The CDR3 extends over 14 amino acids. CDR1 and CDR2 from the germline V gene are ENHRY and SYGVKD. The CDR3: CASSPTGGFPEAFF. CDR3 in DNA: TGTGCCAGCAGTCCCACAGGGGGCTTCCCTGAAGCTTTCTTT.

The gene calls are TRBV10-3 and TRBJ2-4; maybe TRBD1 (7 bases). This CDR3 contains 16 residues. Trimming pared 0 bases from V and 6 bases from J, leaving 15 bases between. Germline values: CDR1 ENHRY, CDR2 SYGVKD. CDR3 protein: CAISESSGGQSNIQYF. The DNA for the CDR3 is TGTGCCATCAGTGAGTCGTCCGGGGGACAGTCAAACATTCAGTACTTC.

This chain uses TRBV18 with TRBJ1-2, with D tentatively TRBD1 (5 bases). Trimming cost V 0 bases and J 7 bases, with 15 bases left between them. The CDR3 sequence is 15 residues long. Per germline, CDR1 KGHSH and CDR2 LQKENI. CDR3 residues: CASSPPGVLGIGYTF. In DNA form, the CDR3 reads TGTGCCAGCTCACCACCGGGGGTCTTAGGTATTGGCTACACCTTC.